A single sample is the source of the 11 T cell receptor beta chains below, sequenced in a study of CD8 T cells in Susac syndrome. A quantity of roughly 0.5 to 1 ug RNA underwent reverse transcription using random hexamers. TCRdb called the immunoSEQ multiplex PCR reads again in MiXCR, with one record for every CDR3 protein. The top ten clones hold more than 0.2% of a sample with 120,000 or so distinct CDR3 sequences, around 94% of them seen once. The sequenced sample consisted of CD8+ T cells from PBMCs. These receptors were collected from a human donor with Susac syndrome.

This clonotype occurred once. This chain links TRBV6-1 with TRBJ2-7, with 7 nucleotides matching TRBD2. V shed 5 bases and J 3 bases; nucleotides not matched to a gene: 7. This CDR3 region has 14 residues. CDR1 MNHNS and CDR2 SASEGT come from the germline V gene. The CDR3 protein is CASSRNGEGYEQYF. The CDR3 bases are TGTGCCAGCAGTCGCAACGGGGAGGGCTACGAGCAGTACTTC.

The count of this clonotype is one. The chain combines TRBV7-6 with TRBJ1-2, with unresolved D. Germline V gene sequence: CDR1 SGHVS, CDR2 FNYEAQ. The CDR3 loop spans 13 amino acids. V was shortened by 6 bases and J by 4 bases, with 12 bases between the two germline ends. The CDR3 DNA reads as TGTGCCAGCAGTCCCGGGTCGGGCTATGGCTACACCTTC. It is translated as CASSPGSGYGYTF.

The chain uses TRBV15 and TRBJ1-1; 7 nucleotides line up with TRBD1. CDR1 and CDR2 from the germline V gene are LNHNV and YYDKDF (reference sequence). This CDR3 has 17 residues. The J segment lost 0 bases and the V segment lost 5 bases, leaving 12 bases of the junction unmatched. The CDR3 DNA sequence: TGTGCCACCAGCTCCCTGGGGGGGACAGCGATGAACACTGAAGCTTTCTTT. Translation: CATSSLGGTAMNTEAFF.

The chain carries TRBV9 and TRBJ1-2; 7 bases agree with TRBD1. V was clipped by 2 bases and J by 0 bases; unmatched bases: 4. CDR1 and CDR2 (germline): SGDLS, YYNGEE. The CDR3 length is 15 residues. In DNA, the CDR3 is TGTGCCAGCAGCGTTTCAGGGGGAGCTAACTATGGCTACACCTTC. It codes for CASSVSGGANYGYTF.

V gene TRBV6-5 combines with J gene TRBJ2-7; 8 nucleotides align to TRBD2. Germline trimming cut 4 bases from V and 2 bases from J; bases unmatched to any gene: 4. The germline CDR1 and CDR2 sequences are MNHEY and SVGAGI. The CDR3 is made up of 14 amino acids. The CDR3 region has the DNA TGTGCCAGCAGTTTCCTTAGCGGGACCTACGAGCAGTACTTC. Translating gives CASSFLSGTYEQYF.

The chain is built from TRBV7-9 and TRBJ2-7; TRBD1 is a possible D gene (6 bases). CDR1 and CDR2 (germline): SEHNR, FQNEAQ (reference sequence). V was clipped by 5 bases and J by 3 bases, with 14 bases between them. There are 14 residues in the CDR3. DNA for the CDR3: TGTGCCAGCAGCACCGGACAGATACTCTACGAGCAGTACTTC. Its translation: CASSTGQILYEQYF. Based on the CDR3 plus reference TRBV7-9 and TRBJ2-7, the full variable domain is DTGVSQNPRHKITKRGQNVTFRCDPISEHNRLYWYRQTLGQGPEFLTYFQNEAQLEKSRLLSDRFSAERPKGSFSTLEIQRTEQGDSAMYLCASSTGQILYEQYFGPGTRLTVT.

The chain couples TRBV14 to TRBJ1-4; D not resolved. The ends were cut back, 3 bases at V and 2 bases at J, with 7 bases in the middle. Germline CDR1 is SGHDN and CDR2 is FVKESK. This CDR3 is 14 amino acids long. The CDR3: CASSHSITNEKLFF. The DNA of the CDR3 is TGTGCCAGCAGCCACAGTATTACTAATGAAAAACTGTTTTTT.

The V gene is TRBV5-8, the J gene TRBJ1-1, with a tentative D call TRBD1 (6 bases). This CDR3 contains 12 residues. CDR1 and CDR2 from the germline V gene are SGHTS and YDEGEE. V was clipped by 1 base and J by 8 bases, with 9 bases between them. CDR3: CASSLPGHEAFF. The CDR3 nucleotides are TGTGCCAGCAGCTTGCCGGGACACGAAGCTTTCTTT. Together with reference TRBV5-8 and TRBJ1-1, the CDR3 gives the full variable domain: EAGVTQSPTHLIKTRGQQATLRCSPISGHTSVYWYQQALGLGLQFLLWYDEGEERNRGNFPPRFSGRQFPNYSSELNVNALELEDSALYLCASSLPGHEAFFGQGTRLTVV.

This chain joins TRBV14 and TRBJ2-5; no clear D. Germline-derived CDR1 and CDR2 are SGHDN and FVKESK. Trimming cost V 4 bases and J 0 bases, with 12 bases left between them. CDR3 size: 15 residues. CDR3 region: CASSLKSGYQETQYF. CDR3 in DNA: TGTGCCAGCAGCCTAAAATCAGGATACCAAGAGACCCAGTACTTC.

V gene TRBV28 combines with J gene TRBJ2-7; D unresolved. The CDR3 has 12 amino acids. With 2 bases removed from V and 6 bases from J, the gap between germline ends came to 8 bases. Germline V gene lookup returns CDR1 MDHEN and CDR2 SYDVKM. For the CDR3, the DNA is TGTGCCAGCAGTTTAGTGGGGATCGAGCAGTACTTC. Protein: CASSLVGIEQYF.

This chain connects TRBV30 to TRBJ2-2; TRBD1 agrees at 7 bases. CDR3 length: 14 residues. Germline CDR1 GTSNPN, CDR2 SVGIG (reference sequence). J lost 2 bases, V lost 4 bases, and 4 bases had no gene match. DNA for the CDR3: TGTGCCTGGACCGGGACAGTAAACACCGGGGAGCTGTTTTTT. It encodes CAWTGTVNTGELFF. Combining the CDR3 with reference TRBV30 and TRBJ2-2 gives the whole variable domain SQTIHQWPATLVQPVGSPLSLECTVEGTSNPNLYWYRQAAGRGLQLLFYSVGIGQISSEVPQNLSASRPQDRQFILSSKKLLLSDSGFYLCAWTGTVNTGELFFGEGSRLTVL.